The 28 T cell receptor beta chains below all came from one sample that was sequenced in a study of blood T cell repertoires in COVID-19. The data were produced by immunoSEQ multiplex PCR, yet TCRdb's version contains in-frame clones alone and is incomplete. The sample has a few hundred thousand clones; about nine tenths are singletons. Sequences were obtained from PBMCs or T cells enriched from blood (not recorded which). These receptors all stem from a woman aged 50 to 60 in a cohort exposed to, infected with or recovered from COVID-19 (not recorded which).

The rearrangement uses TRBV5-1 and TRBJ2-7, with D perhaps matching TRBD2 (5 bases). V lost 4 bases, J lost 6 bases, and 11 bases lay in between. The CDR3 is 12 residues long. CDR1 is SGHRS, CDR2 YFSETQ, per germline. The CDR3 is CASSTRGAEQYF. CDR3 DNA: TGCGCCAGCAGCACCCGGGGTGCCGAGCAGTACTTC.

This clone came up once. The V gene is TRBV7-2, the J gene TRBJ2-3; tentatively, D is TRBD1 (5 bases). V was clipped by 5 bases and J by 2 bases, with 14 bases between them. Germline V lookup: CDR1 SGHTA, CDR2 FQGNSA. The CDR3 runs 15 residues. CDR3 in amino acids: CASSLRQHNTDTQYF. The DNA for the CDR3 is TGTGCCAGCAGCCTGAGACAGCACAACACAGATACGCAGTATTTT.

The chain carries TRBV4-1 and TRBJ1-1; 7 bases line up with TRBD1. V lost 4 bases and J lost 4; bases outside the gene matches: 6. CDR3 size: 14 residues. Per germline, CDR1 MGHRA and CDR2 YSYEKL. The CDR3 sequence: CASSLENRGTEAFF. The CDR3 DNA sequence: TGCGCCAGCAGCCTAGAGAACAGGGGCACTGAAGCTTTCTTT.

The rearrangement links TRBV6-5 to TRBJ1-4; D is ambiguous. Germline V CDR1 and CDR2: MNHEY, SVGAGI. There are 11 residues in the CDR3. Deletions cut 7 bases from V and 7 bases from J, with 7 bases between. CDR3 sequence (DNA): TGTGCCAGCATGCGGAGTGAAAAACTGTTTTTT. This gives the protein CASMRSEKLFF.

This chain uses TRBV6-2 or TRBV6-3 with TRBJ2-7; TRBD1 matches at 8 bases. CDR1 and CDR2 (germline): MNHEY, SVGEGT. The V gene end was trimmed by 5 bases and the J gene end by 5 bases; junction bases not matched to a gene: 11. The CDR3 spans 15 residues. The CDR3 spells CASSTSDDRGDEQYF. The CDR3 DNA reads TGTGCCAGCAGTACCTCCGATGACAGGGGCGACGAGCAGTACTTC.

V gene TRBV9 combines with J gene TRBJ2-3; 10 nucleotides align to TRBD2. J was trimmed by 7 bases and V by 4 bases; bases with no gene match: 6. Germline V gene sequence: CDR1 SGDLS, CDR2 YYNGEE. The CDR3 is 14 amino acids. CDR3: CASSLRTSGNTQYF. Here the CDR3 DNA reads TGTGCCAGCAGCCTCCGGACTAGCGGAAATACGCAGTATTTT.

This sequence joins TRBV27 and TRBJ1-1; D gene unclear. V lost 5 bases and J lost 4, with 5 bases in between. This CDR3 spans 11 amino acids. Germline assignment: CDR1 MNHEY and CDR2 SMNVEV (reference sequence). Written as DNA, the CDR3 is TGTGCCAGCAGTCGGGGCACTGAAGCTTTCTTT. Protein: CASSRGTEAFF.

This chain's CDR3 is CASSGGGRDTEAFF. Written as DNA, the CDR3 is TGCGCCAGCAGCGGGGGGGGCCGGGACACTGAAGCTTTCTTT. The rearrangement joins TRBV5-1 to TRBJ1-1, with D possibly being TRBD1 (6 bases). V shed 4 bases and J shed 3 bases, with 13 bases lying between them. The CDR3 runs to 14 residues. In germline, CDR1 is SGHRS, CDR2 YFSETQ.

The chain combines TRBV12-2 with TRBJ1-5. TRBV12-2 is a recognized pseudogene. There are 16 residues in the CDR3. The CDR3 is CASRLPPRSRDQPQHF. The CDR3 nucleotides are TGTGCAAGTCGCTTACCCCCCCGGAGTCGGGATCAGCCCCAGCATTTT.

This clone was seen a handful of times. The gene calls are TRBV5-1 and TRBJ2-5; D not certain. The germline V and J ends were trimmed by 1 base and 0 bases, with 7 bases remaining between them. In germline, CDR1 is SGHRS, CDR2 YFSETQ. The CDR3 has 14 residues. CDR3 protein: CASSLFTDQETQYF. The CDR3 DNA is TGCGCCAGCAGCTTGTTTACGGACCAAGAGACCCAGTACTTC.

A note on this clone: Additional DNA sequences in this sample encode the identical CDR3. CDR3 in DNA: TGTGCCAGCAGATCGACTAGGACTACATACGAGCAGTACTTC. Amino acid sequence: CASRSTRTTYEQYF. The V and J genes are TRBV2 and TRBJ2-7; D is perhaps TRBD2 (6 bases). V lost 6 bases and J 4 bases, leaving 16 bases between the germline ends. There are 14 residues in the CDR3. CDR1 is SNHLY, CDR2 FYNNEI, per germline.

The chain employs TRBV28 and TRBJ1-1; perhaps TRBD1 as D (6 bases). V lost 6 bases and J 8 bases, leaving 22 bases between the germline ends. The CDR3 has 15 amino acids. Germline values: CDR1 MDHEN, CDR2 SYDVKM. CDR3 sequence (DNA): TGTGCCAGCAGACAAAGTGGGACACCGGAAAGGGAAGCTTTCTTT. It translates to CASRQSGTPEREAFF.

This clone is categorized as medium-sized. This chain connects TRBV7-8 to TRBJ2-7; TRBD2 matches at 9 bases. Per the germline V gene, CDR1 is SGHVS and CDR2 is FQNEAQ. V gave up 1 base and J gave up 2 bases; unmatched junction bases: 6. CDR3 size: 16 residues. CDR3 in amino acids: CASSLVPSGVTYEQYF. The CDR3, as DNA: TGTGCCAGCAGCTTAGTCCCTAGCGGGGTGACCTACGAGCAGTACTTC. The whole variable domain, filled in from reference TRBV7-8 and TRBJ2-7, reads GAGVSQSPRYKVAKRGQDVALRCDPISGHVSLFWYQQALGQGPEFLTYFQNEAQLDKSGLPSDRFFAERPEGSVSTLKIQRTQQEDSAVYLCASSLVPSGVTYEQYFGPGTRLTVT.

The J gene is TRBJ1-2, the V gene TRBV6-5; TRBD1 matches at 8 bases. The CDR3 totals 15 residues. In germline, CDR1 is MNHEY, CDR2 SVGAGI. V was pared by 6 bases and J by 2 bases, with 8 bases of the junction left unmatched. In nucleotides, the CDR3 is TGTGCCAGCAGGGACGACAGGGGTTCAAACTATGGCTACACCTTC. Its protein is CASRDDRGSNYGYTF.

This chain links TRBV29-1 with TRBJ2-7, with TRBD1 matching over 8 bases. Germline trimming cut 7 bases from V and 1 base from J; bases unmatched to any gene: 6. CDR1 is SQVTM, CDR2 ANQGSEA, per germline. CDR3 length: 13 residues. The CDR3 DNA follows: TGCAGCGCCCGACAGGGGACGTCCTACGAGCAGTACTTC. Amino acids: CSARQGTSYEQYF.

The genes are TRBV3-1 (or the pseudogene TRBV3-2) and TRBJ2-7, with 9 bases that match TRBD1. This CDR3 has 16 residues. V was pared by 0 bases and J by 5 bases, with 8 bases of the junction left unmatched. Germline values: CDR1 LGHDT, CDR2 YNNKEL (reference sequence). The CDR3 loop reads CASSQDGGTGSHEQYF. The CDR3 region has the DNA TGTGCCAGCAGCCAAGATGGAGGGACAGGGTCCCACGAGCAGTACTTC.

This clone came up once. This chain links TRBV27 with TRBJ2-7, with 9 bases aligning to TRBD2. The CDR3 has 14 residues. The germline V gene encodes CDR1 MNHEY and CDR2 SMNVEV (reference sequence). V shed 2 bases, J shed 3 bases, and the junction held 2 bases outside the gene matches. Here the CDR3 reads CASSLRSGGYEQYF. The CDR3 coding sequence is TGTGCCAGCAGTTTACGTAGCGGGGGCTACGAGCAGTACTTC.

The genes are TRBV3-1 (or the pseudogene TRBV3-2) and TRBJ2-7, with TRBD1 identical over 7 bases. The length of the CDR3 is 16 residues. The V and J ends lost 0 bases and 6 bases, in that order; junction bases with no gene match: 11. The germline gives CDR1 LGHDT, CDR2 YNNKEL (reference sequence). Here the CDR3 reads CASSQDPRQGYSEQYF. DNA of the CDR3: TGTGCCAGCAGCCAAGACCCGAGACAGGGCTATAGCGAGCAGTACTTC.

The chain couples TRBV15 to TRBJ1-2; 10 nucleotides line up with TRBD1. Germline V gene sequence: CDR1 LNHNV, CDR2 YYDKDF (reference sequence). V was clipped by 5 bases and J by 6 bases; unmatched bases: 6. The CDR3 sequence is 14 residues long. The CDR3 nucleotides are TGTGCCACCAGCTGGGACAGGGGAGGGAATGGCTACACCTTC. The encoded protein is CATSWDRGGNGYTF.

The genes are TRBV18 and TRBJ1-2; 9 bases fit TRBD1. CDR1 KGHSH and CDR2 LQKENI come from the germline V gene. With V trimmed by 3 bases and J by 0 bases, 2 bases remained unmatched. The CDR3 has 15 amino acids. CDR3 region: CASSPGTGTNYGYTF. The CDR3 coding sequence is TGTGCCAGCTCACCCGGGACAGGGACTAACTATGGCTACACCTTC.

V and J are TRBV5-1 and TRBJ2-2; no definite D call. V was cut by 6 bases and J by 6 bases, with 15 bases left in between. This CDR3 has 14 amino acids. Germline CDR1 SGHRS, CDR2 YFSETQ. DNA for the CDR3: TGCGCCAGCAACTCAGACTCCGGCTCCGGGGAGCTGTTTTTT. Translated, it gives CASNSDSGSGELFF.

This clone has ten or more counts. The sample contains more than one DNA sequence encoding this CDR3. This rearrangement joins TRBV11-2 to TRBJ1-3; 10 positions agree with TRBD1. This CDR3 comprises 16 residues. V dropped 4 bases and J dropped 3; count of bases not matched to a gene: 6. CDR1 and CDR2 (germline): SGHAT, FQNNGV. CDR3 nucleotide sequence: TGTGCCAGCAGCTCACAGACAGGGGGCCGTGGAAACACCATATATTTT. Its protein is CASSSQTGGRGNTIYF.

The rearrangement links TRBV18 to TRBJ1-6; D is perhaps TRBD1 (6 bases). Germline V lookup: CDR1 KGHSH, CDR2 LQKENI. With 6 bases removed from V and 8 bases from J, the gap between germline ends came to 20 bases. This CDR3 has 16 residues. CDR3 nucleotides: TGTGCCAGCTCTCCGTGGGTCAGGGGCCGGGATTCACCCCTCCACTTT. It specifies CASSPWVRGRDSPLHF.

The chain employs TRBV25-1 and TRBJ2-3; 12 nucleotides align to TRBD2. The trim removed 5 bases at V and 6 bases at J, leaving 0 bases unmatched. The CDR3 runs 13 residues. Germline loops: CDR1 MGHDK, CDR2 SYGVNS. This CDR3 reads CASSLAGGDTQYF. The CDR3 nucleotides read TGTGCCAGCAGTCTAGCGGGGGGGGATACGCAGTATTTT.

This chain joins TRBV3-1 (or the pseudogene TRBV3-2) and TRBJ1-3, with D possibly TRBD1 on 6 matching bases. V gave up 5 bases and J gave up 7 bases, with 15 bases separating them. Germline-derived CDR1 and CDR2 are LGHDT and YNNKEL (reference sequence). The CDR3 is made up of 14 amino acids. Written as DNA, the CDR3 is TGTGCCAGCAGCTTTACGGACAGTAGGAACACCATATATTTT. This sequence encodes CASSFTDSRNTIYF.

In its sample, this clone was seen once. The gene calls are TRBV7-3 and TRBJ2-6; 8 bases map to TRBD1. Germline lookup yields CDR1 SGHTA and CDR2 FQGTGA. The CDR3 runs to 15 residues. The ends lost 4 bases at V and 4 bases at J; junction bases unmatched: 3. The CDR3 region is CASSSDRAGANVLTF. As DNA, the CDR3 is TGTGCCAGCAGCTCGGACAGGGCCGGGGCCAACGTCCTGACTTTC.

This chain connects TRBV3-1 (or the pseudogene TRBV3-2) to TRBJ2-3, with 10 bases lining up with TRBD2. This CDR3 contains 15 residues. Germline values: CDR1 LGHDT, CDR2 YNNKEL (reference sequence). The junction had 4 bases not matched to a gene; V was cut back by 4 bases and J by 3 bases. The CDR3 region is CASSLPGLATDTQYF. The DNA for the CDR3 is TGTGCCAGCAGCCTCCCGGGACTAGCGACAGATACGCAGTATTTT.

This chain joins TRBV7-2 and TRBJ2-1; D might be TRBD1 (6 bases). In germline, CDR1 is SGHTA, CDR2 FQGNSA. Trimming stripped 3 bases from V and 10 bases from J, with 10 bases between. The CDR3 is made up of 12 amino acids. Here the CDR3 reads CASSFNREEQFF. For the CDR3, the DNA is TGTGCCAGCAGCTTTAACAGGGAAGAGCAGTTCTTC.